The following is a TCR beta chain sequence with its context. The target antigen is unknown. The V gene's germline CDR1 is LGHNA and CDR2 YNFKEQ. V shed 0 bases and J shed 5 bases, with 13 bases lying between them. The CDR3 contains 15 residues. A second 7 to 11 cycle PCR used barcoded and J-beta primers. TCRdb reanalysed the 5' RACE reads using MiXCR and keeps one entry per CDR3 protein. The table has 1.5 million to 2 million distinct CDR3 sequences, around half seen once. The entry originates in a study of blood T cells in healthy people across ages. Study-wide results and limits: When one million T cells were used, diversity estimates were thought to be underestimates.

The material sequenced was blood. The clonotype originates from a woman aged 40 to 49 in good health. The chain carries TRBV4-2 and TRBJ2-5; D possibly corresponds to TRBD2 (5 bases). This CDR3 reads CASSQDRGSTETQYF. CDR3 nucleotide sequence: TGTGCCAGCAGCCAAGATAGAGGGAGTACGGAGACCCAGTACTTC.